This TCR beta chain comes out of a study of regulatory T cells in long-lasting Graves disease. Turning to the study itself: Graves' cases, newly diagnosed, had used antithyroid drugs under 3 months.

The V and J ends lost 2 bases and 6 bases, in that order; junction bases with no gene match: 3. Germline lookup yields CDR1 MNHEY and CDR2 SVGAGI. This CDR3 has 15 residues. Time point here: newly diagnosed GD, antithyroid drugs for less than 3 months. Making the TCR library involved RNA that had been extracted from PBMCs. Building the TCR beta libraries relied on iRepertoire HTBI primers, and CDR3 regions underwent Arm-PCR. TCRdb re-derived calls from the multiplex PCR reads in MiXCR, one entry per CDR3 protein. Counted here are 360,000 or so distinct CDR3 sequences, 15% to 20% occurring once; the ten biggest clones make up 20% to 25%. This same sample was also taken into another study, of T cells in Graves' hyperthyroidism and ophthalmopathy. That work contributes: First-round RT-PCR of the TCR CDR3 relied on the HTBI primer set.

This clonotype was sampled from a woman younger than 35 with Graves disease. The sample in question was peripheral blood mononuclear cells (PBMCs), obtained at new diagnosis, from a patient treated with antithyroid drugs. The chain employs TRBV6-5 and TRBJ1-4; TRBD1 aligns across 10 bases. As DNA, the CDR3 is TGTGCCAGCAGTTACCCTGGGACAGGGGATGAAAAACTGTTTTTT. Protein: CASSYPGTGDEKLFF.